This TCR beta chain was profiled in a study of cytomegalovirus exposure and HLA in healthy donors (TCRdb year 2017). With respect to the entire study: According to an earlier analysis of around 600 of the donors, about 179 million T cells yielded over 100 million unique TCR beta sequences and less than 300 Gb of sequence data. Approximately 310 gigabases of sequencing data and tens of millions of unique TCR sequences were included in an early release covering about 700 HLA-typed donors. Of the approximately 400 genotyped donors, around 81% fell in the genetic ancestry cluster associated with self-reported Caucasian donors. The study aimed to test whether cataloging public T cell receptors could reveal signatures of past pathogen exposure. The study profiled the T cell repertoires of about 720 subjects by immunosequencing and related them to cytomegalovirus serostatus. Along with the roughly 710-subject first cohort, a separate validation cohort of over 90 different subjects was used. To predict cytomegalovirus infection status, the study brought together high-throughput TCR immunosequencing, statistical association of individual TCRs with disease status, and machine learning. In a later analysis, previously published TCR beta repertoires from more than 500 donors were re-analyzed and high-resolution HLA genotyping was added so that TCR occurrence patterns could be studied. The later analysis used no new phenotypic data to find candidate immune exposures, relying instead on TCR beta sequences and their occurrence across donors. An earlier analysis of several hundred of the donors applied high-throughput TCR beta sequencing to assess whether each TCR beta V gene segment acted as functional or pseudogenic. Donor age, sex, ethnicity and CMV serostatus were compiled alongside the repertoire data. A later genetic analysis used genome-wide SNP genotypes for about 65% of the 666 donors, treating that subset as a discovery cohort. All discovery cohort repertoires had been generated on a single sequencing platform. Class I and class II HLA loci were covered by the typing at four-digit resolution. Typing coverage differed by locus: A, B, C, DRB1 and DQB1 were typed in about 629-640 donors, DQA1 in around 500, DPA1 in 600 to 610, and DPB1 in 472. Five DR-DQ haplotypes were handled as single units for association and clustering, since linkage in the cohort was strong. On average, roughly 200,000 unique TCR beta nucleotide sequences were sequenced per donor among about 400 genotyped donors of the cohort, with roughly 18% of those sequences being non-productive.

In the case of this clone: The specificity of this receptor is unknown. Base qualities are not recorded, but no much larger clone differs from it by a single base.

The CDR3 runs 13 residues from the cysteine to the phenylalanine. Only the CDR3 portion is preserved as DNA: 39 bases, with reading frame beginning at the first base. V is clipped by 7 bases and J by 10 bases, and the sequence between their germline boundaries is 14 bases long. Based on the germline V gene, the CDR1 and CDR2 sequences are MNHEY and SVGAGI. Library method: the immunoSEQ multiplex PCR assay. For the multiplex PCR, a mixture combining 60 forward primers for TCR Vbeta segments and 13 reverse primers for TCR Jbeta segments was used. A multiplex PCR assay on genomic DNA amplified the CDR3 region of rearranged TCR beta genes. On the Illumina HiSeq System, the amplified TCR beta libraries were sequenced as 87-base-pair reads. The authors' pipeline ran thus. A later analysis counted about 80 million unique TCR beta chains across the 650 to 800 repertoires, and approximately 11 million of these chains were shared by at least two donors. Raw reads were error-corrected and collapsed into unique sequences by a nearest-neighbor algorithm in which closely related sequences were merged to remove PCR and sequencing errors. To assign V, D and J gene segments, CDR3 sequences were aligned to IMGT reference sequences. For a sequence to be retained, at least a six-nucleotide match to both a V gene segment and a J gene segment was required. A rearrangement was called productive if the CDR3 had no stop codons and remained in frame with V and J, and every other rearrangement was called non-productive. CDR3 was defined according to IMGT convention as the region running from the second conserved V-encoded cysteine to the conserved J-encoded phenylalanine. The earlier analysis of fewer than 750 of the donors excluded sequences that lacked an unambiguous match to a single V gene segment. An earlier analysis of some 610 of the donors called V segments functional above 56.7% productive rearrangements and segregating when the between-donor standard deviation exceeded 5%. A statistical classification framework was built to diagnose cytomegalovirus status from the catalog of TCR beta chain sequences. A later analysis assigned V and J genes by comparing TCR nucleotide sequences with IMGT/GENE-DB human TR gene sequences. Using the TCRdist pipeline, a later analysis assigned CDR3 sequences along with most-parsimonious VDJ recombination scenarios. A later analysis defined each TCR beta chain by its CDR3 amino acid sequence plus V-gene family, and excluded reads lacking a unique V-gene family. As a way to deal with suspected cross-contamination and a sequencing artifact, a later analysis dropped under 600 nucleotide sequences that were highly shared and had low generation probability. In a later analysis, a clonal expansion index for each public chain was calculated from normalized within-repertoire ranks of inferred template counts. In a later analysis, generation probabilities were computed using a VDJ recombination model fitted to out-of-frame rearrangements, and the results were checked against IGoR. A later analysis scored TCR-TCR, TCR-HLA and TCR-CMV co-occurrence with hypergeometric tests, applying a repertoire-size bias correction to TCR pairs. False discovery rates were estimated in a later analysis by permuting HLA or CMV assignments 20 times. In a later analysis, co-occurring TCRs were grouped using DBSCAN, with TCRdist sequence similarity added in when clustering inside HLA-allele-positive subsets. Repertoires with fewer than 30,000 or more than 120,000 public chains, plus five repertoires with anomalous nucleotide sharing, were excluded from co-occurrence clustering. In TCRdb, the immuneACCESS table is reduced to in-frame sequences with V and J assigned. These tables do not hold every clone; where another copy was compared, an unresolved V gene accounts for under half, and the others remain unexplained. The V and J calls and the clone size are those of that table, but D and trimming were determined from the DNA. This sample holds 150,000 to 200,000 clones; approximately 81% were observed only once. Clones ranked in the top ten supply about 2.5% of the sample.

Results and caveats for the whole study, not just this receptor: The study gave a list of under 200 TCR beta chains associated with cytomegalovirus. In both the original and validation cohorts, the classifier was reported to diagnose cytomegalovirus status with high specificity and sensitivity. Because the 87-base-pair reads could not distinguish some IMGT-functional V segments, including TRBV6-2 and TRBV6-3, those segments were excluded. A later analysis associated 15,000 to 20,000 TCR beta sequences with specific HLA alleles at a false discovery rate of 0.05. This cohort had only TCR beta chains sequenced, and the lack of alpha or paired-chain data limited which features could be detected. A later analysis reported that several top co-occurrence clusters appeared linked to parvovirus B19, influenza, CMV and Epstein-Barr virus. A further reported finding was that TCR beta sequences accurately predicted the HLA-A and HLA-B alleles for most subjects in the first cohort. Correlated functional status among segregating V segments might reflect linkage disequilibrium, but an unknown experimental factor could not be ruled out. For the cohort, immune exposure information was limited to CMV serostatus. Compared with equally common non-associated chains, HLA-associated TCR beta chains in a later analysis were more clonally expanded and had lower generation probabilities. Presence/absence analyses assumed roughly uniform sequencing depth across donors, an assumption that may not hold. The authors suggested that the approach could potentially be extended to other disease states and immunological phenotypes. An association between a missense DCLRE1C variant and V-gene and J-gene trimming of TCR beta chains was found in a later genetic analysis and replicated in an independent cohort. Most CMV-associated TCR beta chains appeared to be HLA-restricted in a later analysis, and the HLA associations seemed to be driven largely by CMV exposure. HLA typing was unavailable for some donors at each locus, so association tests used only the typed subset. A group of highly shared sequence variants was considered likely to be a technical artifact of the sequencing pipeline. When HLA alleles, especially DR and DQ, strongly co-occurred, attributing TCR associations to individual alleles was difficult. In an earlier analysis of fewer than 700 of the donors, most TCR beta V segments appeared in productive rearrangements about 87% or about 30% of the time, broadly matching IMGT annotations. In a later analysis, the rate of TCR association differed among HLA loci, with DRB1 alleles having the most associated TCRs and HLA-C alleles having the fewest. Across donors, most TCR sequences were observed very rarely, whereas some public TCRs were present in many individuals. About 17 rarely observed V segments, including chromosome 9 orphons, were excluded from the earlier analysis of approximately 500 of the donors because counts were too low. Compared with the approximately 700-donor mean, donors in an Asian-associated ancestry cluster had fewer N-insertions in productive TCRs, according to a later genetic analysis. In vitro tests confirmed that a few of the cytomegalovirus-associated TCR beta chains recognize cytomegalovirus antigens.

The cohort consisted of fewer than 700 healthy bone marrow donors. At the time of sampling, every cohort member was nominally healthy, though immune exposures that went unrecorded were likely present. The donor tested CMV seronegative and was one of the 352 seronegative cohort members. Every donor gave a peripheral blood sample, and the peripheral blood mononuclear cells from that sample were used for TCR beta sequencing. The Qiagen DNeasy Blood Extraction Kit was used to extract genomic DNA from the blood cell samples. This TCR derives from a woman aged 45-60 years in good health and CMV-seronegative. The chain is encoded by TRBV6-5 joined to TRBJ1-6; TRBD1 is a weak D gene call, 5 bases matching. Material for sequencing was PBMCs. At the DNA level, the sequence is TGTGCCAGCACCGGATCTCAGGGATCACCCCTCCACTTT. Its coded protein is CASTGSQGSPLHF.